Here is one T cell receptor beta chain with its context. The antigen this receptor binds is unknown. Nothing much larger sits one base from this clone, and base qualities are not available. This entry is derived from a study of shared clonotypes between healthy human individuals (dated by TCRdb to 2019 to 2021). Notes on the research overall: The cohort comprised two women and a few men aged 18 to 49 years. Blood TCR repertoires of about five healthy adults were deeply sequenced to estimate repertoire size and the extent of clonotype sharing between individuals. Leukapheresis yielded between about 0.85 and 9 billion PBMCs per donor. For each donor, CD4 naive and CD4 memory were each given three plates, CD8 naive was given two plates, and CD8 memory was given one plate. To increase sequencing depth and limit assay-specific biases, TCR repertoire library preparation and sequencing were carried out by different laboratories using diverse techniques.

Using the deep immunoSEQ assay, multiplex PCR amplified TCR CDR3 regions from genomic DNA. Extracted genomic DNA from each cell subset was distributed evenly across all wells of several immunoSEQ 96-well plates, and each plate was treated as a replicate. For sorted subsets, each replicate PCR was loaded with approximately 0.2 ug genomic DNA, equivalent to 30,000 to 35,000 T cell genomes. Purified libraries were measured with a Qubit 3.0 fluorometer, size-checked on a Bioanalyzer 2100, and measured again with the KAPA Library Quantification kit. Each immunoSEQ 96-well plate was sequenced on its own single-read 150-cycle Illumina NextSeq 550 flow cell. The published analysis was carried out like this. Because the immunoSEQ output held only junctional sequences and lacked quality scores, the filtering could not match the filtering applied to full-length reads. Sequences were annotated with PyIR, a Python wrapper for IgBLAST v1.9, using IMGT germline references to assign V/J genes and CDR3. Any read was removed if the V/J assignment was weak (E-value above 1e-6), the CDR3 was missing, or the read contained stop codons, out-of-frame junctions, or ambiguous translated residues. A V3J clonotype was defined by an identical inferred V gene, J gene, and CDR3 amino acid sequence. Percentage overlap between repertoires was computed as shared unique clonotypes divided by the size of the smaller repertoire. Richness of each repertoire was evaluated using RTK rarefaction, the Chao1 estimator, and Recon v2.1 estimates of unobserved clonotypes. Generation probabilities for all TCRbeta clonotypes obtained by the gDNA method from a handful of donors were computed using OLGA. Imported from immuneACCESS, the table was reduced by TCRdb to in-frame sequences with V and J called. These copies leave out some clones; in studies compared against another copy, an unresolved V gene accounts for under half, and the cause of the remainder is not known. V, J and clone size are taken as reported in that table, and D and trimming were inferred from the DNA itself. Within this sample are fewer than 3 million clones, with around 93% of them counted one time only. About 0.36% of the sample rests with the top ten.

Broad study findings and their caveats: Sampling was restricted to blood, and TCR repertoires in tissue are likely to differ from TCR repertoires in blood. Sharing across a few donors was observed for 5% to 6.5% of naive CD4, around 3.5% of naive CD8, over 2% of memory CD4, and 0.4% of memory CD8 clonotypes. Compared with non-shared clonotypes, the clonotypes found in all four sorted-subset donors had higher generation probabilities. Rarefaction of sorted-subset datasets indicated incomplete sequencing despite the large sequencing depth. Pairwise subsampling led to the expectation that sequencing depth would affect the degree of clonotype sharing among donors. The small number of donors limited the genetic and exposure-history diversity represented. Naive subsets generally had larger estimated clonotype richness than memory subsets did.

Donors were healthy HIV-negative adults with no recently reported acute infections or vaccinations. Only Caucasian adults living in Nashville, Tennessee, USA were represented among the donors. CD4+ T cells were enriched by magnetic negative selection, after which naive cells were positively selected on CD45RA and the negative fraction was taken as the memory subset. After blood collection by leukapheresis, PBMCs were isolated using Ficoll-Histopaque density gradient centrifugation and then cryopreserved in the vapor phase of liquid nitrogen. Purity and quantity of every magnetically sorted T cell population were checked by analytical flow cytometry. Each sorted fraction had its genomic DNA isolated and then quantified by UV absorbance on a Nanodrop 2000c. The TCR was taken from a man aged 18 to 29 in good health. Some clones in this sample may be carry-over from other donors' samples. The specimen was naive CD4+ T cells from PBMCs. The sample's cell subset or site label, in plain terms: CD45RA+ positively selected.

The CDR3 in this case is CSAGQSGELFF. The DNA reads as follows: TGCAGCGCCGGACAGTCCGGGGAGCTGTTTTTT. The rearrangement joined TRBV29-1 to TRBJ2-2; the D gene is perhaps TRBD1, on 6 matching bases. V gives up 7 bases and J gives up 6 bases, and the segment between their germline ends measures 9 bases. The germline V gene yields SQVTM for CDR1 and ANQGSEA for CDR2. Including the terminal cysteine and phenylalanine, the CDR3 comprises 11 residues. Only the CDR3 DNA stays, 33 bases, in frame from base 1.